Below are 5 T cell receptor beta chains sequenced from a single sample in a study of T cell changes during pregnancy in multiple sclerosis. Assay: immunoSEQ multiplex PCR; the TCRdb copy retains only in-frame clones and omits some. In the table there are about 51,000 clones, approximately 94% of which are singletons. Sequenced material: CD4+ T cells from peripheral blood mononuclear cells, taken in the second trimester of pregnancy. The receptor set was obtained from a female donor with multiple sclerosis, enrolled in a pregnancy study.

This clone was picked up a small number of times. The chain uses TRBV9 and TRBJ1-3, with no clear D. The CDR3 totals 15 residues. Trimming cost V 0 bases and J 0 bases, with 7 bases left between them. Germline-derived CDR1 and CDR2 are SGDLS and YYNGEE. The CDR3, as DNA: TGTGCCAGCAGCGTAGATATACTCTCTGGAAACACCATATATTTT. This gives the protein CASSVDILSGNTIYF.

This chain links TRBV20-1 with TRBJ2-7; D remains ambiguous. The CDR3 has 10 amino acids. Germline CDR1 is DFQATT and CDR2 is SNEGSKA (reference sequence). V was trimmed by 3 bases and J by 7 bases, leaving 7 bases between them. CDR3 amino acids: CSARNREQYF. In nucleotides, the CDR3 is TGCAGTGCTAGGAACAGAGAGCAGTACTTC.

This chain uses TRBV27 with TRBJ1-1; TRBD1 agrees at 8 bases. V lost 6 bases and J lost 3; bases outside the gene matches: 9. Germline V gene data show CDR1 as MNHEY and CDR2 as SMNVEV (reference sequence). The CDR3 is made up of 15 amino acids. The CDR3 protein is CASSGRPTGDTEAFF. The CDR3 region has the DNA TGTGCCAGCAGCGGAAGACCGACAGGGGACACTGAAGCTTTCTTT.

The CDR3 protein is CASSISALGPNTEAFF. In DNA, the CDR3 is TGTGCCAGTAGTATTTCGGCCTTGGGGCCGAACACTGAAGCTTTCTTT. This chain connects TRBV19 to TRBJ1-1, with D possibly being TRBD1 (5 bases). Germline V gene lookup returns CDR1 LNHDA and CDR2 SQIVND (reference sequence). The CDR3 extends over 16 amino acids. The germline V and J ends were trimmed by 3 bases and 1 base, with 15 bases remaining between them.

This chain uses TRBV7-2 with TRBJ1-1; D unclear. V was cut by 2 bases and J by 1 base, with 8 bases left in between. Germline V gene data show CDR1 as SGHTA and CDR2 as FQGNSA. This CDR3 has 14 residues. CDR3 coding DNA: TGTGCCAGCAGCTTATATAACAGGAACACTGAAGCTTTCTTT. Residues: CASSLYNRNTEAFF.